This is a list of T cell receptor beta chains from one sample in a study of blood T cells in healthy people across ages. TCRdb passed the 5' RACE reads through MiXCR, listing each CDR3 protein once. The table includes around 1,000,000 distinct CDR3 sequences, roughly 24% detected once. The sample was also reused in another study, on T cells of mothers and their children.

The sample consisted of blood. These receptors came from a girl aged 2 to 9 in good health. Each CDR3 is given with its conserved first and last residue. A D gene is named only where the DNA matches it firmly. Part of the rows lack a size; the others show once, few, many or a class for expanded clones.

CDR3 length: 17; clone size: NA; D gene: NA; J gene: TRBJ1-3; V gene: TRBV6-5; CDR3 DNA: TGTGCCAGCAGTTACTCTGGTCAGAGAAACTCTGGAAACACCATATATTTT; CDR3 protein: CASSYSGQRNSGNTIYF
CDR3 length: 15; clone size: few; D gene: NA; J gene: TRBJ1-5; V gene: TRBV4-3; CDR3 DNA: TGCGCCAGCAGCCAAGGAGACGCTACCAATCAGCCCCAGCATTTT; CDR3 protein: CASSQGDATNQPQHF
CDR3 length: 13; clone size: NA; D gene: NA; J gene: TRBJ1-4; V gene: TRBV6-1; CDR3 DNA: TGTGCCAGCTGCGGGCAGGGGAGGGAAAAACTGTTTTTT; CDR3 protein: CASCGQGREKLFF
CDR3 length: 13; clone size: NA; D gene: TRBD1; J gene: TRBJ1-2; V gene: TRBV29-1; CDR3 DNA: TGCAACGTTCTGTTGGACAGGGGGAATGGCTACACCTTC; CDR3 protein: CNVLLDRGNGYTF
CDR3 length: 14; clone size: few; D gene: TRBD1; J gene: TRBJ1-1; V gene: TRBV5-1; CDR3 DNA: TGCGCCAGCAGAATAAACCAGGGGGACACTGAAGCTTTCTTT; CDR3 protein: CASRINQGDTEAFF
CDR3 length: 16; clone size: few; D gene: NA; J gene: TRBJ2-4; V gene: TRBV19; CDR3 DNA: TGTGCCAGTAGTATAGGGCCAGAATTAGCCAAAAACATTCAGTACTTC; CDR3 protein: CASSIGPELAKNIQYF
CDR3 length: 15; clone size: NA; D gene: TRBD1; J gene: TRBJ1-1; V gene: TRBV7-9; CDR3 DNA: TGTGCCAGCAGTCATCCGGGACAGGGAGCTACTGAAGCTTTCTTT; CDR3 protein: CASSHPGQGATEAFF
CDR3 length: 14; clone size: few; D gene: NA; J gene: TRBJ2-5; V gene: TRBV13; CDR3 DNA: TGTGCCAGCACCCTCCGGGGCACACAAGAGACCCAGTACTTC; CDR3 protein: CASTLRGTQETQYF
CDR3 length: 16; clone size: NA; D gene: TRBD1; J gene: TRBJ2-3; V gene: TRBV6-1; CDR3 DNA: TGTGCCAGCAGTGACCTCGAAGGGACAGGGGTGGATACGCAGTATTTT; CDR3 protein: CASSDLEGTGVDTQYF
CDR3 length: 16; clone size: NA; D gene: NA; J gene: TRBJ2-6; V gene: TRBV10-3; CDR3 DNA: TGTGCCATCAGTGATAGGGGCGCCCGCGCGGCCAACGTCCTGACTTTC; CDR3 protein: CAISDRGARAANVLTF
CDR3 length: 13; clone size: few; D gene: TRBD2; J gene: TRBJ2-7; V gene: TRBV29-1; CDR3 DNA: TGCAGCGTTGTAGCGGGGATGGACTACGAGCAGTACTTC; CDR3 protein: CSVVAGMDYEQYF
CDR3 length: 16; clone size: NA; D gene: NA; J gene: TRBJ2-6; V gene: TRBV27; CDR3 DNA: TGTGCCAGCAGTTTCCTCCCGGGAACTGGGGCCAACGTCCTGACTTTC; CDR3 protein: CASSFLPGTGANVLTF
CDR3 length: 13; clone size: NA; D gene: NA; J gene: TRBJ2-5; V gene: TRBV7-2; CDR3 DNA: TGTGCCAGCAGCTCCAGCCGGGCGGTCGCCCAGTACTTC; CDR3 protein: CASSSSRAVAQYF
CDR3 length: 12; clone size: NA; D gene: TRBD2; J gene: TRBJ2-5; V gene: TRBV28; CDR3 DNA: TGTGCCAGCAGTTTAACCGGGGGGAGGGTCGGCTTC; CDR3 protein: CASSLTGGRVGF
CDR3 length: 12; clone size: few; D gene: NA; J gene: TRBJ2-7; V gene: TRBV7-9; CDR3 DNA: TGTGCCAGTTCCGGGTTCTCCTACGAGCAGTACTTC; CDR3 protein: CASSGFSYEQYF
CDR3 length: 12; clone size: many; D gene: NA; J gene: TRBJ1-1; V gene: TRBV3-1; CDR3 DNA: TGTGCCAGCAGCCAGGGTGGCACTGAAGCTTTCTTT; CDR3 protein: CASSQGGTEAFF
CDR3 length: 12; clone size: many; D gene: NA; J gene: TRBJ2-1; V gene: TRBV5-6; CDR3 DNA: TGTGCCAGCAGCTTGATCTACAATGAGCAGTTCTTC; CDR3 protein: CASSLIYNEQFF
CDR3 length: 13; clone size: NA; D gene: TRBD2; J gene: TRBJ2-3; V gene: TRBV29-1; CDR3 DNA: TGCAGCGTCGTAACGGGAGGGGCAGATACGCAGTATTTT; CDR3 protein: CSVVTGGADTQYF
CDR3 length: 12; clone size: NA; D gene: NA; J gene: TRBJ1-1; V gene: TRBV5-1; CDR3 DNA: TGCGCCAGCAGCTTCGGCAGGGCTGAAGCTTTCTTT; CDR3 protein: CASSFGRAEAFF
CDR3 length: 16; clone size: NA; D gene: TRBD2; J gene: TRBJ2-1; V gene: TRBV5-1; CDR3 DNA: TGCGCCAGCAGCGTCGGTGGGCTAGCGGGAGGCAATGAGCAGTTCTTC; CDR3 protein: CASSVGGLAGGNEQFF
CDR3 length: 17; clone size: few; D gene: NA; J gene: TRBJ2-4; V gene: TRBV6-6; CDR3 DNA: TGTGCCAGCAGTTACCCCTCGTCTTTAGGGGGGGAGAACATTCAGTACTTC; CDR3 protein: CASSYPSSLGGENIQYF
CDR3 length: 12; clone size: NA; D gene: NA; J gene: TRBJ2-7; V gene: TRBV20-1; CDR3 DNA: TGCAGTGCTAGTGCAGGCGGCCACGAGCAGTACTTC; CDR3 protein: CSASAGGHEQYF
CDR3 length: 12; clone size: few; D gene: NA; J gene: TRBJ1-5; V gene: TRBV6-6; CDR3 DNA: TGTGCCAGCAGTTTATTAGGGGGGCCCCAGCATTTT; CDR3 protein: CASSLLGGPQHF
CDR3 length: 13; clone size: NA; D gene: NA; J gene: TRBJ1-2; V gene: TRBV29-1; CDR3 DNA: TGCAGCGTGGGGCTGGTTATGAATCGTGGCTACACCTTC; CDR3 protein: CSVGLVMNRGYTF
CDR3 length: 14; clone size: NA; D gene: NA; J gene: TRBJ1-2; V gene: TRBV6-1; CDR3 DNA: TGTGCCAGCCTACCCGACACCTATAACTATGGCTACACCTTC; CDR3 protein: CASLPDTYNYGYTF
CDR3 length: 14; clone size: few; D gene: NA; J gene: TRBJ1-4; V gene: TRBV6-5; CDR3 DNA: TGTGCCAGCAGACCGACAGGAAGTAATGAAAAACTGTTTTTT; CDR3 protein: CASRPTGSNEKLFF
CDR3 length: 16; clone size: few; D gene: NA; J gene: TRBJ2-6; V gene: TRBV25-1; CDR3 DNA: TGTGCCAGCAGTGCCTCGTGGGCGTCTGGGGCCAACGTCCTGACTTTC; CDR3 protein: CASSASWASGANVLTF
CDR3 length: 13; clone size: NA; D gene: NA; J gene: TRBJ1-2; V gene: TRBV10-3; CDR3 DNA: TGTGCCATCAGTGAGTCGATAATAGGAGGCTACACCTTC; CDR3 protein: CAISESIIGGYTF
CDR3 length: 13; clone size: many; D gene: TRBD2; J gene: TRBJ2-5; V gene: TRBV7-9; CDR3 DNA: TGTGCCAGCACCCGCGCGGGGGGGGAGACCCAGTACTTC; CDR3 protein: CASTRAGGETQYF
CDR3 length: 15; clone size: few; D gene: TRBD2; J gene: TRBJ2-5; V gene: TRBV3-1; CDR3 DNA: TGTGCCAGCAGCCTTCGGGGGGGGCAGCAAGAGACCCAGTACTTC; CDR3 protein: CASSLRGGQQETQYF
CDR3 length: 17; clone size: NA; D gene: TRBD1; J gene: TRBJ2-5; V gene: TRBV6-2/TRBV6-3; CDR3 DNA: TGTGCCAGCAGTTACAGGACAGGGGAGGCGATTGGAGAGACCCAGTACTTC; CDR3 protein: CASSYRTGEAIGETQYF
CDR3 length: 14; clone size: few; D gene: NA; J gene: TRBJ1-4; V gene: TRBV20-1; CDR3 DNA: TGCAGTGCTAGAAGTCATGGGGGCGATGGAAAACTGTTTTTT; CDR3 protein: CSARSHGGDGKLFF
CDR3 length: 16; clone size: NA; D gene: NA; J gene: TRBJ2-5; V gene: TRBV29-1; CDR3 DNA: TGCAGCGTTGGGACCGTGGGCGAACGGTACCAAGAGACCCAGTACTTC; CDR3 protein: CSVGTVGERYQETQYF
CDR3 length: 16; clone size: few; D gene: NA; J gene: TRBJ2-3; V gene: TRBV4-3; CDR3 DNA: TGCGCCAGCAGCCAAGAACTAAGAACTAGCACAGATACGCAGTATTTT; CDR3 protein: CASSQELRTSTDTQYF
CDR3 length: 14; clone size: NA; D gene: NA; J gene: TRBJ1-2; V gene: TRBV15; CDR3 DNA: TGTGCCACCAGCAGAGATGGGGGGCTCTATGGCTACACCTTC; CDR3 protein: CATSRDGGLYGYTF
CDR3 length: 15; clone size: NA; D gene: NA; J gene: TRBJ2-1; V gene: TRBV7-9; CDR3 DNA: TGTGCCAGCAGCGTGATGGTAGGGATGTACAATGAGCAGTTCTTC; CDR3 protein: CASSVMVGMYNEQFF
CDR3 length: 19; clone size: NA; D gene: TRBD2; J gene: TRBJ2-5; V gene: TRBV4-1; CDR3 DNA: TGCGCCAGCAGCCTCGGGCATCGTAGCGGGAGGGCCGGAGCGGAGACCCAGTACTTC; CDR3 protein: CASSLGHRSGRAGAETQYF
CDR3 length: 15; clone size: NA; D gene: NA; J gene: TRBJ2-3; V gene: TRBV7-6; CDR3 DNA: TGTGCCAGCAGCCCCACCCCACGGCGGGCAGATACGCAGTATTTT; CDR3 protein: CASSPTPRRADTQYF
CDR3 length: 15; clone size: NA; D gene: NA; J gene: TRBJ2-1; V gene: TRBV29-1; CDR3 DNA: TGCAGCGTTGAAGACAGGGCGCTCTCCTACAATGAGCAGTTCTTC; CDR3 protein: CSVEDRALSYNEQFF
CDR3 length: 16; clone size: NA; D gene: NA; J gene: TRBJ2-1; V gene: TRBV13; CDR3 DNA: TGTGCCAGCAGCCCTGCCGTAGGCGGCGCATACAATGAGCAGTTCTTC; CDR3 protein: CASSPAVGGAYNEQFF
CDR3 length: 12; clone size: few; D gene: NA; J gene: TRBJ2-5; V gene: TRBV20-1; CDR3 DNA: TGCAGTGCTGGACAGAACCAAGAGACCCAGTACTTC; CDR3 protein: CSAGQNQETQYF
CDR3 length: 12; clone size: few; D gene: NA; J gene: TRBJ2-1; V gene: TRBV12-3/TRBV12-4; CDR3 DNA: TGTGCCAGCAGTTTGAAGGTCGATGAGCAGTTCTTC; CDR3 protein: CASSLKVDEQFF
CDR3 length: 17; clone size: few; D gene: TRBD1; J gene: TRBJ2-3; V gene: TRBV24-1; CDR3 DNA: TGTGCCACCAGTGATCCGGGACAGGGAAGTTTCACAGATACGCAGTATTTT; CDR3 protein: CATSDPGQGSFTDTQYF
CDR3 length: 13; clone size: NA; D gene: NA; J gene: TRBJ2-7; V gene: TRBV7-9; CDR3 DNA: TGTGCCAGCGGGGCAGGGATTGTCTCGGAGCAGTACTTC; CDR3 protein: CASGAGIVSEQYF
CDR3 length: 18; clone size: NA; D gene: NA; J gene: TRBJ2-5; V gene: TRBV12-5; CDR3 DNA: TGTGCTAGTGGTTTGGTACTTAAAGGGACGGAGAGGAAAGAGACCCAGTACTTC; CDR3 protein: CASGLVLKGTERKETQYF
CDR3 length: 14; clone size: NA; D gene: NA; J gene: TRBJ2-7; V gene: TRBV7-3; CDR3 DNA: TGTGCCAGCAGCCTACATTCGATGCCCTACGAGCAGTACTTC; CDR3 protein: CASSLHSMPYEQYF
CDR3 length: 12; clone size: few; D gene: NA; J gene: TRBJ1-1; V gene: TRBV12-5; CDR3 DNA: TGTGCTAGTGGCCCCGACACCAACGAAGCTTTCTTT; CDR3 protein: CASGPDTNEAFF
CDR3 length: 13; clone size: NA; D gene: NA; J gene: TRBJ2-5; V gene: TRBV12-3/TRBV12-4; CDR3 DNA: TGTGCCAGCAGCAAGACGCGGCAAGAGACCCAGTACTTC; CDR3 protein: CASSKTRQETQYF
CDR3 length: 15; clone size: NA; D gene: NA; J gene: TRBJ2-4; V gene: TRBV7-2; CDR3 DNA: TGTGCCAGCAGCTTATTTAGAGGGGGGGCCTACATTCAGTACTTC; CDR3 protein: CASSLFRGGAYIQYF
CDR3 length: 11; clone size: NA; D gene: NA; J gene: TRBJ1-4; V gene: TRBV7-2; CDR3 DNA: TGTGCCAGCAGCCTTGACGAAAAACTGCTTTTT; CDR3 protein: CASSLDEKLLF
CDR3 length: 14; clone size: many; D gene: NA; J gene: TRBJ2-1; V gene: TRBV4-3; CDR3 DNA: TGCGCCAGCAGCCAAGTCGGCAGGGAAAATGAGCAGTTCTTC; CDR3 protein: CASSQVGRENEQFF